These 24 T cell receptor beta chains were all obtained from the same sample, sequenced in a study of shared clonotypes between healthy human individuals. In the naive CD8 group, cells lacked CD45RO and were positively selected for CCR7, so terminally differentiated effector memory CD45RA+ cells were left out. Produced via immunoSEQ multiplex PCR; TCRdb's table is partial and in-frame only. The sample lists about 1,800,000 clones, approximately 95% occurring once. The material sequenced was naive CD8+ T cells sorted from blood. The receptors derive from a man in his late teens or twenties in good health.

The chain uses TRBV9 and TRBJ1-3; 9 positions agree with TRBD1. The CDR3 has 16 amino acids. Trimming removed 7 bases from V and 0 bases from J; junction bases left unmatched: 8. Per the germline V gene, CDR1 is SGDLS and CDR2 is YYNGEE. CDR3 DNA sequence: TGTGCCAGCGCCCGAGGGACAGGGAGCTCTGGAAACACCATATATTTT. This sequence encodes CASARGTGSSGNTIYF. The whole variable domain, remainder taken from reference TRBV9 and TRBJ1-3, is DSGVTQTPKHLITATGQRVTLRCSPRSGDLSVYWYQQSLDQGLQFLIQYYNGEERAKGNILERFSAQQFPDLHSELNLSSLELGDSALYFCASARGTGSSGNTIYFGEGSWLTVV.

The chain employs TRBV6-5 and TRBJ2-7; 7 nucleotides match TRBD2. Trimming cost V 7 bases and J 0 bases; bases outside gene matches: 6. The CDR3 loop spans 14 amino acids. Germline values: CDR1 MNHEY, CDR2 SVGAGI. The CDR3 DNA reads TGTGCCAGCAAATCTAGCGGAATCTCCTACGAGCAGTACTTC. This encodes CASKSSGISYEQYF.

A few counts support this clone. This chain uses TRBV7-2 with TRBJ1-2; D is unclear. The CDR3 extends over 12 amino acids. The germline CDR1 and CDR2 sequences are SGHTA and FQGNSA. V was shortened by 1 base and J by 10 bases, with 10 bases between the two germline ends. The CDR3 sequence is CASSLEQFDYTF. The CDR3 nucleotides read TGTGCCAGCAGCTTAGAACAGTTCGACTACACCTTC.

V is TRBV5-1 and J is TRBJ2-3, with 13 positions matching TRBD2. CDR3 length equals 20 residues. J gave up 0 bases and V 0 bases, and 10 bases lay outside the gene matches. The V gene's germline CDR1 is SGHRS and CDR2 YFSETQ. CDR3 in DNA: TGCGCCAGCAGCTTGGAACCGGGACTAGCGGGAATCCCTAGCACAGATACGCAGTATTTT. Translation gives CASSLEPGLAGIPSTDTQYF.

This clone appeared once. The rearrangement links TRBV27 to TRBJ1-6, with 7 nucleotides matching TRBD1. Unmatched junction bases numbered 16, after V lost 5 bases and J lost 9 bases. Germline V gene sequence: CDR1 MNHEY, CDR2 SMNVEV (reference sequence). The CDR3 covers 17 residues. CDR3 bases: TGTGCCAGCAGTAGCCTGACAGGGCTCAAAAACGCTTCACCCCTCCACTTT. Protein product: CASSSLTGLKNASPLHF.

The gene calls are TRBV30 and TRBJ2-7; D gene ambiguous. Germline loops: CDR1 GTSNPN, CDR2 SVGIG (reference sequence). V was trimmed by 2 bases and J by 6 bases, leaving 11 bases between them. The CDR3 loop spans 12 amino acids. In DNA form, the CDR3 reads TGTGCCTGGAGTAGCAACCTGCGCGAGCAGTACTTC. It translates to CAWSSNLREQYF.

The genes are TRBV4-1 and TRBJ2-3, with a possible D match to TRBD2 (6 bases). CDR1 and CDR2 from the germline V gene are MGHRA and YSYEKL. This CDR3 contains 15 residues. V lost 3 bases and J lost 2, with 12 bases in between. The CDR3 here is CASSQLAGPTDTQYF. The CDR3 DNA follows: TGCGCCAGCAGCCAGCTGGCGGGGCCCACAGATACGCAGTATTTT.

The V call is TRBV14, the J call TRBJ2-2, with 10 positions matching TRBD2. Germline V gene lookup returns CDR1 SGHDN and CDR2 FVKESK. V was clipped by 1 base and J by 3 bases; unmatched bases: 8. The CDR3 extends over 18 amino acids. This CDR3 reads CASSQVGLAEQHTGELFF. The CDR3 bases are TGTGCCAGCAGCCAAGTCGGACTAGCGGAGCAGCACACCGGGGAGCTGTTTTTT.

This chain uses TRBV11-2 with TRBJ2-7; TRBD1 matches at 7 bases. The CDR3 is 15 amino acids. Trimming cost V 4 bases and J 2 bases; bases outside gene matches: 8. Per the germline V gene, CDR1 is SGHAT and CDR2 is FQNNGV. For the CDR3, the DNA is TGTGCCAGCAGCTCTACAGGGGACGCACCCTACGAGCAGTACTTC. As protein: CASSSTGDAPYEQYF.

The sample holds one count of this clone. V is TRBV10-3 and J is TRBJ2-5; D tentatively fits TRBD1 or TRBD2 (6 bases each). The germline V and J ends were trimmed by 3 bases and 4 bases, with 27 bases remaining between them. The CDR3 covers 19 residues. Per the germline V gene, CDR1 is ENHRY and CDR2 is SYGVKD. CDR3 coding DNA: TGTGCCATCAGTGACCCACCCTCCCCTCGGGGGCATGGGGGAGAGACCCAGTACTTC. Protein sequence: CAISDPPSPRGHGGETQYF.

This clone has just one count. The V and J genes are TRBV10-3 and TRBJ2-7; D remains ambiguous. This CDR3 contains 13 residues. Germline CDR1 ENHRY, CDR2 SYGVKD. Trimming removed 0 bases at V and 2 bases at J, with 5 bases between. CDR3 amino acids: CAISESRAYEQYF. For the CDR3, the DNA is TGTGCCATCAGTGAGTCGAGAGCCTACGAGCAGTACTTC.

V and J are TRBV5-4 and TRBJ2-7; 9 positions match TRBD1. There are 15 residues in the CDR3. Trimming at V came to 4 bases and at J to 6 bases, leaving 11 bases not matched to a gene. Germline values: CDR1 SGHNT, CDR2 YYREEE (reference sequence). The chain's CDR3 is CASSPRGQGLLEQYF. The CDR3 bases are TGTGCCAGCAGCCCGAGGGGACAGGGTTTACTCGAGCAGTACTTC.

The gene calls are TRBV6-5 and TRBJ1-5, with TRBD1 as a possible D gene (6 bases). The V and J ends lost 4 bases and 0 bases respectively, with 10 bases between them. This CDR3 is built from 15 residues. Germline V gene sequence: CDR1 MNHEY, CDR2 SVGAGI. The CDR3 nucleotides read TGTGCCAGCAGTTCAGGGGACTATAGCAATCAGCCCCAGCATTTT. Protein sequence: CASSSGDYSNQPQHF.

This clone was seen a single time. This chain connects TRBV27 to TRBJ2-3; 9 positions match TRBD2. The V gene's germline CDR1 is MNHEY and CDR2 SMNVEV (reference sequence). Trimming removed 6 bases from V and 6 bases from J; junction bases left unmatched: 10. The CDR3 has 15 amino acids. CDR3 in DNA: TGTGCCAGCAGCGCCGGGACTAGCCGTACGGATACGCAGTATTTT. It translates to CASSAGTSRTDTQYF.

Of note for this clone: Other DNA sequences within the sample encode an identical CDR3. The CDR3 spells CASSVGTSGYTDTQYF. In DNA form, the CDR3 reads TGTGCCAGCAGCGTCGGGACTAGCGGGTACACAGATACGCAGTATTTT. This chain uses TRBV9 with TRBJ2-3; TRBD2 matches 12 bases. CDR3 length: 16 amino acids. With V trimmed by 2 bases and J by 2 bases, 3 bases remained unmatched. Germline V gene data show CDR1 as SGDLS and CDR2 as YYNGEE.

This clone was picked up one time. The chain uses TRBV28 and TRBJ2-3; 8 nucleotides align to TRBD1. The CDR3 is made up of 15 amino acids. Per the germline V gene, CDR1 is MDHEN and CDR2 is SYDVKM. The junction had 8 bases not matched to a gene; V was cut back by 8 bases and J by 1 base. CDR3 sequence reads: CASSARGQGTDTQYF. The CDR3 bases are TGTGCCAGCTCGGCCAGGGGACAGGGCACAGATACGCAGTATTTT.

The gene calls are TRBV5-4 and TRBJ2-4, with no clear D. With 4 bases removed from V and 5 bases from J, the gap between germline ends came to 13 bases. CDR3 size: 14 residues. In germline, CDR1 is SGHNT, CDR2 YYREEE (reference sequence). The CDR3 DNA reads TGTGCCAGCAGCACTCCGACAACCGAAAACATTCAGTACTTC. This codes for CASSTPTTENIQYF. The variable domain in full, completed from reference TRBV5-4 and TRBJ2-4, reads ETGVTQSPTHLIKTRGQQVTLRCSSQSGHNTVSWYQQALGQGPQFIFQYYREEENGRGNFPPRFSGLQFPNYSSELNVNALELDDSALYLCASSTPTTENIQYFGAGTRLSVL.

The chain uses TRBV14 and TRBJ2-5; perhaps TRBD1 as D (5 bases). Germline-derived CDR1 and CDR2 are SGHDN and FVKESK. The germline V and J ends were trimmed by 0 bases and 4 bases, with 12 bases remaining between them. This CDR3 comprises 15 residues. CDR3 nucleotides: TGTGCCAGCAGCCAAGATAGCCAGGGTGGAGAGACCCAGTACTTC. This codes for CASSQDSQGGETQYF.

This sequence joins TRBV6-1 and TRBJ1-5; tentative D call: TRBD1 (6 bases). Germline CDR1 reads MNHNS; CDR2 reads SASEGT. V lost 1 base and J lost 7, with 14 bases in between. The CDR3 loop spans 15 amino acids. The CDR3 DNA reads TGTGCCAGCAGTGAAGGGTACAGGGATGAGCAGCCCCAGCATTTT. Translating gives CASSEGYRDEQPQHF.

The V call is TRBV14, the J call TRBJ2-7, with D hard to call. V lost 3 bases and J 6 bases, leaving 30 bases between the germline ends. CDR3 size: 19 residues. Per germline, CDR1 SGHDN and CDR2 FVKESK. The CDR3: CASSQGINSRMVPEGEQYF. As DNA, the CDR3 is TGTGCCAGCAGCCAGGGGATTAATAGCAGGATGGTGCCAGAAGGCGAGCAGTACTTC.

The chain's CDR3 is CASSYSAEGGYGYTF. CDR3 nucleotide sequence: TGTGCCAGCAGTTACTCGGCGGAGGGAGGCTATGGCTACACCTTC. V is TRBV6-5 and J is TRBJ1-2; no firm D call. The CDR3 is 15 amino acids. V was shortened by 0 bases and J by 4 bases, with 12 bases between the two germline ends. From germline, CDR1 is MNHEY and CDR2 SVGAGI.

The CDR3 sequence: CASSLAGAETQYF. In nucleotides, the CDR3 is TGTGCCAGCAGCTTAGCAGGGGCCGAGACCCAGTACTTC. This chain joins TRBV7-8 and TRBJ2-5, with a tentative D call TRBD1 (5 bases). The CDR3 has 13 residues. CDR1 is SGHVS and CDR2 is FQNEAQ in the germline V gene. Between the trimmed V and J ends, which lost 0 bases and 5 bases, there was a span of 7 bases.

The chain couples TRBV5-6 to TRBJ2-2; D might be TRBD1 (5 bases). Germline V gene sequence: CDR1 SGHDT, CDR2 YYEEEE. The CDR3 length is 16 residues. The V end lost 5 bases, the J end lost 3 bases, and 17 bases lay between the germline ends. CDR3 protein: CASSEGVFYYTGELFF. The CDR3 bases are TGTGCCAGCAGTGAAGGGGTCTTCTATTACACCGGGGAGCTGTTTTTT.

CDR3 coding DNA: TGTGCCAGCAGCGGGACAGACTATAGCAATCAGCCCCAGCATTTT. It codes for CASSGTDYSNQPQHF. The chain couples TRBV6-1 to TRBJ1-5, with 7 bases identical to TRBD1. This CDR3 contains 15 residues. The junction had 5 bases not matched to a gene; V was cut back by 6 bases and J by 0 bases. Germline CDR1 is MNHNS and CDR2 is SASEGT.